The clone carrying this T cell receptor (beta chain) was recorded only once. Its matching antigen is unknown. This specimen belongs to a study of monozygotic twins with cystic fibrosis. Whole-study findings and limits: Median Simpson clonality of 0.0095 suggested naive T cells predominated.

Sequencing used immunoSEQ multiplex PCR; TCRdb keeps in-frame clones, though not all of them. Seen here are just under 20,000 clones, about 90% observed once, and the top ten hold 1.5% to 2%. CDR3 length equals 14 residues. Per the germline V gene, CDR1 is LNHDA and CDR2 is SQIVND (reference sequence). Between the trimmed V and J ends, which lost 9 bases and 0 bases, there was a span of 12 bases. What was sequenced was blood. The sequence came from a girl under 10 years old with cystic fibrosis. The V gene is TRBV19, the J gene TRBJ1-3; D ambiguous. CDR3 nucleotides: TGTGCCAGCAAAGTAAGGACCTCTGGAAACACCATATATTTT. Protein: CASKVRTSGNTIYF.